This is a list of T cell receptor beta chains from one sample in a study of T cell repertoires in cytomegalovirus infection. Using its own MiXCR run on the reads, TCRdb lists one record per CDR3 protein. The table shows about 830,000 distinct CDR3 sequences, with over 25% occurring only once. No antigens are known for them. The source material was cultured CD8+ T cells from PBMCs, sampled from culture after CMV antigen stimulation. Receptor source: a human donor in good health (CMV status not recorded). Some clones in this sample may be carry-over from other donors' samples. The CDR3 runs from the conserved cysteine through the conserved F or W. The order of the fields is J gene, D gene, CDR3 length, V gene, clone size, CDR3 protein, CDR3 DNA. D genes are given only for firm matches. A row's size may be missing; if present it is once, few, many or a size class.

j_gene: TRBJ2-3; d_gene: NA; len: 15; v_gene: TRBV14; abundance: NA; CDR3aa: CASSQDGRGIDTQYF; CDR3nt: TGTGCCAGCAGCCAAGATGGAAGGGGCATAGATACGCAGTATTTT
j_gene: TRBJ2-7; d_gene: TRBD2; len: 18; v_gene: TRBV7-2; abundance: many; CDR3aa: CASSSSGLAGVISYEQYF; CDR3nt: TGTGCCAGCAGCTCCTCGGGGCTAGCGGGGGTTATCTCCTACGAGCAGTACTTC
j_gene: TRBJ1-1; d_gene: TRBD1; len: 14; v_gene: TRBV7-6; abundance: NA; CDR3aa: CASSAWTGNTEAFF; CDR3nt: TGTGCTAGCAGCGCCTGGACAGGGAACACTGAAGCTTTCTTT
j_gene: TRBJ2-7; d_gene: NA; len: 12; v_gene: TRBV2; abundance: NA; CDR3aa: CASSEAPYEQYF; CDR3nt: TGTGCCAGCAGTGAGGCTCCCTACGAGCAGTACTTC
j_gene: TRBJ2-7; d_gene: NA; len: 16; v_gene: TRBV27; abundance: NA; CDR3aa: CASSLSNTGLRYEQYF; CDR3nt: TGTGCCAGCAGTTTATCGAATACAGGGCTTCGCTACGAGCAGTACTTC
j_gene: TRBJ1-4; d_gene: NA; len: 14; v_gene: TRBV7-2; abundance: many; CDR3aa: CASSLEAGDEKLFF; CDR3nt: TGTGCCAGCAGCTTAGAGGCAGGAGATGAAAAACTGTTTTTT
j_gene: TRBJ2-1; d_gene: TRBD2; len: 13; v_gene: TRBV7-6; abundance: many; CDR3aa: CASSDREAYEQFF; CDR3nt: TGTGCCAGCAGCGACCGGGAGGCCTATGAGCAGTTCTTC
j_gene: TRBJ1-1; d_gene: NA; len: 13; v_gene: TRBV11-3; abundance: NA; CDR3aa: CASSQTGRTEAFF; CDR3nt: TGTGCCAGCAGCCAGACAGGAAGGACTGAAGCTTTCTTT
j_gene: TRBJ2-1; d_gene: TRBD1; len: 16; v_gene: TRBV12-3/TRBV12-4; abundance: few; CDR3aa: CASRAPNRGLYNEQFF; CDR3nt: TGTGCCAGCAGGGCGCCCAACAGGGGGCTCTACAATGAGCAGTTCTTC
j_gene: TRBJ2-3; d_gene: TRBD1; len: 16; v_gene: TRBV24-1; abundance: NA; CDR3aa: CATSDLGTGRTDTQYF; CDR3nt: TGTGCCACCAGTGATTTAGGGACAGGGAGGACAGATACGCAGTATTTT
j_gene: TRBJ2-1; d_gene: NA; len: 15; v_gene: TRBV29-1; abundance: NA; CDR3aa: CSVWTTLYTGNEQFF; CDR3nt: TGCAGCGTGTGGACGACACTCTACACAGGCAATGAGCAGTTCTTC
j_gene: TRBJ2-5; d_gene: NA; len: 14; v_gene: TRBV6-2/TRBV6-3; abundance: NA; CDR3aa: CASSPRGFQETQYF; CDR3nt: TGTGCCAGCAGTCCCCGGGGGTTCCAAGAGACCCAGTACTTC
j_gene: TRBJ2-1; d_gene: NA; len: 15; v_gene: TRBV6-2/TRBV6-3; abundance: many; CDR3aa: CASSYLSPSYNEQFF; CDR3nt: TGTGCCAGCAGTTACTTGAGCCCCTCCTACAATGAGCAGTTCTTC
j_gene: TRBJ1-1; d_gene: NA; len: 15; v_gene: TRBV10-3; abundance: NA; CDR3aa: CAISESAGANTEAFF; CDR3nt: TGTGCCATCAGTGAGTCAGCGGGGGCGAACACTGAAGCTTTCTTT
j_gene: TRBJ1-1; d_gene: NA; len: 17; v_gene: TRBV7-9; abundance: NA; CDR3aa: CASSLRWHPPMNTEAFF; CDR3nt: TGTGCCAGCAGCTTACGTTGGCATCCCCCCATGAACACTGAAGCTTTCTTT